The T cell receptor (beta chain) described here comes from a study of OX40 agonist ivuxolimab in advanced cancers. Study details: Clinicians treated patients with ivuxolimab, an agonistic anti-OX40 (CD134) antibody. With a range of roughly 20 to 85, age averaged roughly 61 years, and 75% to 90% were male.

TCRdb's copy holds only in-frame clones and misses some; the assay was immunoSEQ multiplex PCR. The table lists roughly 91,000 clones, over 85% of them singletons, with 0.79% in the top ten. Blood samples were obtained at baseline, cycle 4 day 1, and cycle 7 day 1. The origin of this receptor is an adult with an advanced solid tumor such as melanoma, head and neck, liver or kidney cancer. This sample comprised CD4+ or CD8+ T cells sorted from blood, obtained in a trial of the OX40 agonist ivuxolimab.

The CDR3 nucleotides read TGCGCCAGCAGCGGTCCGGGACAGGGAGGCTACGAGCAGTACTTC. Translating it yields CASSGPGQGGYEQYF. The V gene is TRBV5-1, the J gene TRBJ2-7; 9 nucleotides line up with TRBD1. The CDR3 has 15 amino acids. With 4 bases clipped from V and 3 bases from J, the junction kept 8 bases outside the gene matches. CDR1 is SGHRS and CDR2 is YFSETQ in the germline V gene.